What follows is one TCR beta chain and its context. This sample was included in a study of beta chain features in type 1 diabetes. A sort by CD45RO/CCR7/CD25/CD127/CD95/CD27 yielded CD4+ naive, central memory, regulatory and stem cell-like memory cells. Expressed TCRB transcripts were sequenced, since all the RNA that had been isolated was reverse transcribed. TCRdb's table, derived via immunoSEQ multiplex PCR, lists solely in-frame clones and lacks some. This sample carries hundreds of thousands of clones, about 17% of them seen once, and the ten largest clones take 0.02% to 0.025%. Germline V gene data show CDR1 as LGHNA and CDR2 as YNFKEQ. V lost 0 bases and J lost 7, with 16 bases in between. This CDR3 has 16 residues.

The sample consisted of naive CD4+ T cells from blood. The sequence was obtained from a woman under 30 in good health. This chain connects TRBV4-2 to TRBJ2-1; D is possibly TRBD1 (6 bases). The CDR3 sequence: CASSQDHSRGANEQFF. As DNA, the CDR3 is TGTGCCAGCAGCCAAGATCACAGCAGGGGAGCTAATGAGCAGTTCTTC.